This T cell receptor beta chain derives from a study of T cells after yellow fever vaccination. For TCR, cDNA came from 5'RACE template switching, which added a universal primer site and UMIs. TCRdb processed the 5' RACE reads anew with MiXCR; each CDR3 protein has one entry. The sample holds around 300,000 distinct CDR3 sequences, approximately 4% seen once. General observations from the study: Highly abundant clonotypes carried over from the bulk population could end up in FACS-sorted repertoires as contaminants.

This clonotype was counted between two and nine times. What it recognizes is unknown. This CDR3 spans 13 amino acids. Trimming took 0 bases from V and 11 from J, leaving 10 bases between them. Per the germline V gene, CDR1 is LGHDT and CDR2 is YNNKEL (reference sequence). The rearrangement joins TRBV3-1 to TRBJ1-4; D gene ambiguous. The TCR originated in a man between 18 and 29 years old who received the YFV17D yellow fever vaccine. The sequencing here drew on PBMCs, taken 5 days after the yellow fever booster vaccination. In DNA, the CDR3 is TGTGCCAGCAGCCAAGATATAGCTGGGAAACTGTTTTTT. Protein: CASSQDIAGKLFF. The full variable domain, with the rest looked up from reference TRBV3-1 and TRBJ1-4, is DTAVSQTPKYLVTQMGNDKSIKCEQNLGHDTMYWYKQDSKKFLKIMFSYNNKELIINETVPNRFSPKSPDKAHLNLHINSLELGDSAVYFCASSQDIAGKLFFGSGTQLSVL.